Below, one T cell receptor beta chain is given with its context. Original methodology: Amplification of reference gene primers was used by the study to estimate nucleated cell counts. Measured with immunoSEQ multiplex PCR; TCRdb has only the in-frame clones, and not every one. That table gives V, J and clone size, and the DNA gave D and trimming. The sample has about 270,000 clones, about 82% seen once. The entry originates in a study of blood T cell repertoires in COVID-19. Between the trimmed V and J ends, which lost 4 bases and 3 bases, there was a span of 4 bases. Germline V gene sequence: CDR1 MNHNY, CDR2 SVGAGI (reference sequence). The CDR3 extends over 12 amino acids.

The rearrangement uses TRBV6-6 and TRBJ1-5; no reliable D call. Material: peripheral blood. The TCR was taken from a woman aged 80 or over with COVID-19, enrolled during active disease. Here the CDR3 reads CASSFLNQPQHF. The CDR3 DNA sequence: TGTGCCAGCAGTTTCCTCAATCAGCCCCAGCATTTT.